This entry lists 27 T cell receptor beta chains sequenced from one sample in a study of shared clonotypes between healthy human individuals (dated by TCRdb to about 2020). The library was obtained by the immunoSEQ multiplex PCR assay. What TCRdb holds here is the immuneACCESS table cut down to in-frame rearrangements. Part of the clones is not present; checked against another copy, under half of the missing clones reflect an unresolved V gene, and the others are unexplained. This sample holds 530,000 or so clones; roughly 79% were observed only once. The ten largest clonotypes hold roughly an eighth of the sample. Sequencing input: PBMCs. Receptors originate from a woman aged 40 to 55 in good health. Some clones in this sample may be carry-over from other donors' samples.

V usage is TRBV28 and J usage is TRBJ1-5, with a possible D match to TRBD1 (5 bases). V lost 5 bases, J lost 7 bases, and 15 bases lay in between. The CDR3 loop spans 14 amino acids. Germline loops: CDR1 MDHEN, CDR2 SYDVKM. CDR3 protein: CASSVLGGNQPQHF. CDR3 coding DNA: TGTGCCAGCAGTGTCCTCGGGGGTAACCAGCCCCAGCATTTT.

V usage is TRBV30 and J usage is TRBJ2-5; 14 bases align to TRBD2. CDR1 is GTSNPN, CDR2 SVGIG, per germline (reference sequence). V trimming: 2 bases; J trimming: 3 bases; junction bases outside the gene matches: 8. The CDR3 has 17 amino acids. The CDR3 reads CAWSQGLAGVLKETQYF. The DNA for the CDR3 is TGTGCCTGGAGTCAGGGACTAGCGGGAGTGTTGAAAGAGACCCAGTACTTC.

This sequence joins TRBV30 and TRBJ2-3; D is unresolved. This CDR3 contains 12 residues. Germline V gives CDR1 GTSNPN, CDR2 SVGIG (reference sequence). V was shortened by 0 bases and J by 5 bases, with 6 bases between the two germline ends. The CDR3 loop is CAWSVLQDTQYF. Here the CDR3 DNA reads TGTGCCTGGAGTGTACTACAAGATACGCAGTATTTT.

This clone appeared once. CDR3 protein: CASSVRGDSGANVLTF. CDR3 in DNA: TGTGCCAGCAGCGTAAGGGGGGACTCTGGGGCCAACGTCCTGACTTTC. The J gene is TRBJ2-6, the V gene TRBV9; D tentatively fits TRBD1 or TRBD2 (6 bases each). The CDR3 runs 16 residues. Trimming took off 1 base at V and 0 bases at J, with 8 bases between the two ends. CDR1 is SGDLS, CDR2 YYNGEE, per germline.

On this clone: Additional DNA sequences in this sample encode the identical CDR3. The chain uses TRBV5-4 and TRBJ2-2, with TRBD2 matching over 13 bases. The CDR3 has 15 residues. Germline V gives CDR1 SGHNT, CDR2 YYREEE (reference sequence). Losses at the gene ends were 4 bases for V and 5 bases for J; bases not matched to a gene: 2. This CDR3 is CASSPGLAGTGELFF. In DNA, the CDR3 is TGTGCCAGCAGCCCGGGACTAGCGGGAACCGGGGAGCTGTTTTTT. Complete variable domain (other parts from reference TRBV5-4 and TRBJ2-2): ETGVTQSPTHLIKTRGQQVTLRCSSQSGHNTVSWYQQALGQGPQFIFQYYREEENGRGNFPPRFSGLQFPNYSSELNVNALELDDSALYLCASSPGLAGTGELFFGEGSRLTVL.

This rearrangement joins TRBV6-6 to TRBJ1-2; perhaps TRBD1 as D (5 bases). There are 14 residues in the CDR3. With 7 bases removed from V and 0 bases from J, the gap between germline ends came to 12 bases. From germline, CDR1 is MNHNY and CDR2 SVGAGI (reference sequence). The CDR3 bases are TGTGCCAGCACCGACGACAGACCTAACTATGGCTACACCTTC. It is translated as CASTDDRPNYGYTF.

This clone was picked up a small number of times. The CDR3 loop is CASRDTSNSYEQYF. The CDR3 nucleotides read TGTGCCAGCAGGGATACCTCAAACTCCTACGAGCAGTACTTC. V usage is TRBV2 and J usage is TRBJ2-7; D call uncertain. This CDR3 region has 14 residues. Trimming took off 6 bases at V and 0 bases at J, with 12 bases between the two ends. Germline V lookup: CDR1 SNHLY, CDR2 FYNNEI.

The chain links TRBV7-8 to TRBJ2-7; a weak D match, TRBD2 (6 bases). The CDR3 has 15 amino acids. V shed 4 bases and J shed 5 bases, with 18 bases lying between them. From germline, CDR1 is SGHVS and CDR2 FQNEAQ. The CDR3 bases are TGTGCCAGCAGCTCCCAAGGGCTGGGGGGAAACGAGCAGTACTTC. Translating gives CASSSQGLGGNEQYF.

V usage is TRBV27 and J usage is TRBJ2-2, with no clear D. Trimming cost V 4 bases and J 3 bases, with 3 bases left between them. The germline V gene encodes CDR1 MNHEY and CDR2 SMNVEV (reference sequence). This CDR3 contains 12 residues. This CDR3 reads CASSWYTGELFF. The CDR3, as DNA: TGTGCCAGCAGTTGGTACACCGGGGAGCTGTTTTTT.

The chain has TRBV19 and TRBJ2-7; D not certain. Trimming shortened V by 5 bases and J by 0 bases, and 11 bases separated the two germline ends. In germline, CDR1 is LNHDA, CDR2 SQIVND (reference sequence). CDR3 length equals 14 residues. CDR3 sequence (DNA): TGTGCCAGTAGTTCCACCAGAAACTCCTACGAGCAGTACTTC. This encodes CASSSTRNSYEQYF.

The V call is TRBV5-6, the J call TRBJ2-5; weak D call: TRBD2 (7 bases). The V end lost 6 bases, the J end lost 5 bases, and 14 bases lay between the germline ends. Germline V gene lookup returns CDR1 SGHDT and CDR2 YYEEEE. The CDR3 totals 13 residues. CDR3 region: CASNRGGFETQYF. CDR3 coding DNA: TGTGCCAGCAATAGGGGGGGTTTTGAGACCCAGTACTTC.

This clone came up a few times. This rearrangement joins TRBV4-2 to TRBJ1-4; D possibly corresponds to TRBD1 (5 bases). Trimming took off 1 base at V and 8 bases at J, with 20 bases between the two ends. From germline, CDR1 is LGHNA and CDR2 YNFKEQ. The CDR3 spans 17 residues. CDR3 region: CASSQGQNVGVAEKLFF. The DNA of the CDR3 is TGTGCCAGCAGCCAAGGGCAAAACGTAGGGGTTGCGGAAAAACTGTTTTTT.

For this clone: Other DNA sequences within the sample encode an identical CDR3. J is TRBJ1-2 and V is TRBV30; 9 positions agree with TRBD1. The CDR3 contains 13 residues. Germline V gives CDR1 GTSNPN, CDR2 SVGIG (reference sequence). The V segment lost 4 bases and the J segment 8 bases; nucleotides outside the gene matches: 8. The CDR3 nucleotides read TGTGCCTGGAACTCGGACAGGGGAAGCGGCTACACCTTC. This sequence encodes CAWNSDRGSGYTF.

This clone was seen more than once but under ten times. J is TRBJ2-5 and V is TRBV2, with D hard to call. Trimming cost V 6 bases and J 6 bases, with 11 bases left between them. CDR3 length: 12 amino acids. Germline V gives CDR1 SNHLY, CDR2 FYNNEI. The DNA for the CDR3 is TGTGCCAGCAGCCCCGGGTCTAAGACCCAGTACTTC. Amino acids: CASSPGSKTQYF.

The chain uses TRBV6-5 and TRBJ1-2; TRBD1 is a possible D gene (6 bases). V lost 5 bases, J lost 4 bases, and 11 bases lay in between. The CDR3 has 13 amino acids. Germline values: CDR1 MNHEY, CDR2 SVGAGI. CDR3 protein: CASSATGSYGYTF. CDR3 DNA: TGTGCCAGCAGTGCTACAGGGTCCTATGGCTACACCTTC.

The rearrangement links TRBV27 to TRBJ2-2; the D is unclear. Per the germline V gene, CDR1 is MNHEY and CDR2 is SMNVEV (reference sequence). V shed 4 bases and J shed 1 base, with 4 bases lying between them. The length of the CDR3 is 13 residues. The CDR3 protein is CASSYGNTGELFF. In nucleotides, the CDR3 is TGTGCCAGCAGTTATGGGAACACCGGGGAGCTGTTTTTT.

This chain uses TRBV5-4 with TRBJ2-2; 11 nucleotides line up with TRBD2. The CDR3 sequence is 16 residues long. Germline V gives CDR1 SGHNT, CDR2 YYREEE (reference sequence). V lost 4 bases and J lost 1; bases outside the gene matches: 3. In nucleotides, the CDR3 is TGTGCCAGCAGCGTCGGGACTAGCGGGAACACCGGGGAGCTGTTTTTT. It yields the protein CASSVGTSGNTGELFF.

V usage is TRBV7-2 and J usage is TRBJ1-4; 9 bases agree with TRBD1. Per germline, CDR1 SGHTA and CDR2 FQGNSA. Losses at the gene ends were 5 bases for V and 6 bases for J; bases not matched to a gene: 7. The CDR3 loop spans 15 amino acids. The CDR3 sequence is CASSRTGQGHEKLFF. DNA for the CDR3: TGTGCCAGCAGCCGGACGGGACAGGGTCATGAAAAACTGTTTTTT. Complete variable domain (other parts from reference TRBV7-2 and TRBJ1-4): GAGVSQSPSNKVTEKGKDVELRCDPISGHTALYWYRQSLGQGLEFLIYFQGNSAPDKSGLPSDRFSAERTGGSVSTLTIQRTQQEDSAVYLCASSRTGQGHEKLFFGSGTQLSVL.

Written as DNA, the CDR3 is TGTGCCAGCAGTTCACCGGGACCGGCCGATTCACCCCTCCACTTT. Encoded protein: CASSSPGPADSPLHF. V and J are TRBV28 and TRBJ1-6; TRBD1 might be the D (5 bases). CDR1 is MDHEN, CDR2 SYDVKM, per germline. V lost 4 bases, J lost 8 bases, and 15 bases lay in between. The CDR3 has 15 residues.

The chain uses TRBV27 and TRBJ2-3; possibly TRBD1 for D (5 bases). The CDR3 runs to 16 residues. Trimming removed 1 base from V and 0 bases from J, with 11 bases in between. The V gene's germline CDR1 is MNHEY and CDR2 SMNVEV (reference sequence). This CDR3 is CASSLLGAESTDTQYF. CDR3 DNA sequence: TGTGCCAGCAGTTTATTAGGGGCGGAGAGCACAGATACGCAGTATTTT.

The CDR3 DNA follows: TGTGCCAGCAGCGTACAGGGTTCCGGGGCCAACGTCCTGACTTTC. Residues: CASSVQGSGANVLTF. The gene calls are TRBV9 and TRBJ2-6, with a weak D call TRBD1 (5 bases). Germline CDR1 SGDLS, CDR2 YYNGEE. With 1 base removed from V and 4 bases from J, the gap between germline ends came to 9 bases. The CDR3 runs to 15 residues.

The chain recombines TRBV4-2 with TRBJ2-1; 9 bases line up with TRBD1. The CDR3 totals 16 residues. Per germline, CDR1 LGHNA and CDR2 YNFKEQ. Trimming removed 0 bases from V and 1 base from J; junction bases left unmatched: 1. The CDR3, as DNA: TGTGCCAGCAGCCAAGAGACAGGGGGGTCCTACAATGAGCAGTTCTTC. This translates into CASSQETGGSYNEQFF.

J is TRBJ2-5 and V is TRBV9; 7 bases fit TRBD2. The assigned J gene may be wrong: the sequence end matches TRBJ2-7 better. This CDR3 spans 15 amino acids. Germline loops: CDR1 SGDLS, CDR2 YYNGEE. The DNA for the CDR3 is TGTGCCAGCAGCGCAACAGGTTCTGCGGGAGTCGAGCAGTACTTC. Translating gives CASSATGSAGVEQYF.

V gene TRBV19 combines with J gene TRBJ1-4; maybe TRBD1 (5 bases). V gave up 5 bases and J gave up 10 bases, with 20 bases separating them. The germline V gene encodes CDR1 LNHDA and CDR2 SQIVND (reference sequence). The CDR3 has 15 amino acids. The CDR3 spells CASSPLQERSGKLFF. The CDR3 DNA reads as TGTGCCAGTAGTCCCTTACAGGAAAGAAGCGGAAAACTGTTTTTT.

This clone turned up a few times. V is TRBV19 and J is TRBJ1-5, with TRBD1 matching over 9 bases. Germline assignment: CDR1 LNHDA and CDR2 SQIVND (reference sequence). This CDR3 is built from 14 residues. Trimming at V came to 4 bases and at J to 5 bases, leaving 3 bases not matched to a gene. The CDR3 region has the DNA TGTGCCAGTAGTACACAGGGGGCCCATCAGCCCCAGCATTTT. Translation: CASSTQGAHQPQHF.

J is TRBJ2-3 and V is TRBV6-4; D may be TRBD2 (6 bases). The CDR3 length is 13 residues. V was cut by 5 bases and J by 4 bases, with 10 bases left in between. Germline loops: CDR1 MRHNA, CDR2 SNTAGT. The DNA for the CDR3 is TGTGCCAGCAGTCGTCGGGAGTCAGATACGCAGTATTTT. As protein: CASSRRESDTQYF.

This clone was counted at least ten times. The chain employs TRBV7-3 and TRBJ1-1, with D uncertain. CDR3 length: 13 residues. Germline lookup yields CDR1 SGHTA and CDR2 FQGTGA. The V and J ends lost 4 bases and 1 base respectively, with 7 bases between them. The DNA for the CDR3 is TGTGCCAGCAGCTCCCAACAGAACACTGAAGCTTTCTTT. Its protein product is CASSSQQNTEAFF.